The source of this T cell receptor (beta chain) is a study of blood T cell repertoires in COVID-19. Study-level background: Samples came from the United States, Italy and Spain, spanning acute and convalescent COVID-19. Nucleic acid was either cDNA or gDNA, and it came from T cells, B-cell-depleted T cells, or PBMCs.

The CDR3 has 12 residues. Trimming stripped 4 bases from V and 4 bases from J, with 9 bases between. The germline V gene encodes CDR1 SGHRS and CDR2 YFSETQ. Everyone who took part was roughly 18 to 89 years old, and they came from over 20 US areas. The authors' processing: Using reference gene primer amplification, nucleated cell counts were estimated. Clones were sequenced by immunoSEQ multiplex PCR, and TCRdb holds only the in-frame ones, with some missing. Clone size and the V and J calls come from that table; the DNA yielded D and trimming. The sample shows 150,000 to 200,000 clones, roughly 85% of them seen only once.

Sequencing was carried out using PBMCs or T cells enriched from blood (not recorded which). This TCR derives from a woman in her 70s in a cohort exposed to, infected with or recovered from COVID-19 (not recorded which). The chain joins TRBV5-1 to TRBJ2-7; no definite D call. The CDR3 loop reads CASSQSGYEQYF. DNA for the CDR3: TGCGCCAGCAGCCAATCCGGGTACGAGCAGTACTTC.